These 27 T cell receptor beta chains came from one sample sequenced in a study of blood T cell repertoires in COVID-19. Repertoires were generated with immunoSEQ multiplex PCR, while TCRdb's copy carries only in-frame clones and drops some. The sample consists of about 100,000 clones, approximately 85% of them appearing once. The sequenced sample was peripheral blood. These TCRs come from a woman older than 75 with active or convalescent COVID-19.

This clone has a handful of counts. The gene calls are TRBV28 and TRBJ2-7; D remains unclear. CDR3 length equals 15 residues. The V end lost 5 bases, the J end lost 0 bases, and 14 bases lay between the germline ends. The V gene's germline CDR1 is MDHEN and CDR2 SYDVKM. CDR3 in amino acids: CASSMTGLSSYEQYF. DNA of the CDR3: TGTGCCAGCAGTATGACGGGTCTTAGCTCCTACGAGCAGTACTTC.

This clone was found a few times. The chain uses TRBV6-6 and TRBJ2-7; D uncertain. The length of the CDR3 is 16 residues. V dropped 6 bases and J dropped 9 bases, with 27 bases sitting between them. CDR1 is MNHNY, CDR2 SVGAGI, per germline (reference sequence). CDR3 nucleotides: TGTGCCAGCAGCCACCTGTCTACTGCCTATCCCCCCGGGCAGTACTTC. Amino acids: CASSHLSTAYPPGQYF.

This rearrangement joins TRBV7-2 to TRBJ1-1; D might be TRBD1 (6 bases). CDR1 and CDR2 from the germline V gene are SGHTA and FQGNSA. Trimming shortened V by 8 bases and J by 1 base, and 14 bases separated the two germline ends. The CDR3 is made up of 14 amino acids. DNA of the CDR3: TGTGCCAGCGCCGAACAGGGAGCGAACACTGAAGCTTTCTTT. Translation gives CASAEQGANTEAFF.

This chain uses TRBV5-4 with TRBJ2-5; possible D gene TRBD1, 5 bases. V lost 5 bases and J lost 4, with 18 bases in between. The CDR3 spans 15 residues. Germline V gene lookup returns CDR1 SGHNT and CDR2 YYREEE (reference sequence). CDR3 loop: CASSSQGRKLETQYF. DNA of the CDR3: TGTGCCAGCAGTTCGCAGGGTCGGAAGTTAGAGACCCAGTACTTC.

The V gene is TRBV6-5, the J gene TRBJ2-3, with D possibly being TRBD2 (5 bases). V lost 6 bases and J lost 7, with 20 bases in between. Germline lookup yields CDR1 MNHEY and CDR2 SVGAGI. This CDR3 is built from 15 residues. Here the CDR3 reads CASSGIATRDYTQYF. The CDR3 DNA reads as TGTGCCAGCAGCGGAATAGCAACTAGGGATTATACGCAGTATTTT.

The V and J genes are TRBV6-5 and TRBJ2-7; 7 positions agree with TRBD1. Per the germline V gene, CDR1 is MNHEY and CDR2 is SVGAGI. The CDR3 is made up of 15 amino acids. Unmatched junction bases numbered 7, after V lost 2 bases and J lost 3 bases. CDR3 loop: CASSYQYRGYYEQYF. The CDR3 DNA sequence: TGTGCCAGCAGTTACCAGTACAGGGGATACTACGAGCAGTACTTC.

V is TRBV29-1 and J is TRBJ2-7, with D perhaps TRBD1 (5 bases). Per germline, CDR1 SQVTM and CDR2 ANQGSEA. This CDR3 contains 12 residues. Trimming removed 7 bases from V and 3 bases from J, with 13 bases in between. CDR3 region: CSAGHFIYEQYF. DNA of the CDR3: TGCAGCGCAGGACACTTCATCTACGAGCAGTACTTC.

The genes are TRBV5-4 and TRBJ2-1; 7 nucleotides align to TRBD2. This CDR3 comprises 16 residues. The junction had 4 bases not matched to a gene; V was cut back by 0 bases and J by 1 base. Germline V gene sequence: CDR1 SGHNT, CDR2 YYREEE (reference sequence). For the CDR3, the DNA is TGTGCCAGCAGCTTGGCGGGGGGAAGGTCCTACAATGAGCAGTTCTTC. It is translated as CASSLAGGRSYNEQFF.

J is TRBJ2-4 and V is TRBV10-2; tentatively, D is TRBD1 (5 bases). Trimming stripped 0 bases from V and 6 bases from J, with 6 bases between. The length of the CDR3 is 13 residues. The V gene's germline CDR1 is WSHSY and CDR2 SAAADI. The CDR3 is CASSESQGNIQYF. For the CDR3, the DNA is TGCGCCAGCAGTGAGTCGCAGGGAAACATTCAGTACTTC.

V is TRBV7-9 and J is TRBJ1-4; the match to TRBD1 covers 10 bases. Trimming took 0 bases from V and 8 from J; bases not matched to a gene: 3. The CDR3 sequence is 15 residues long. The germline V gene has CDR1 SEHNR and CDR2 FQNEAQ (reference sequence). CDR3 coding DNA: TGTGCCAGCAGCTTAGCGACAGGGGGCCGGGAAAAACTGTTTTTT. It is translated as CASSLATGGREKLFF.

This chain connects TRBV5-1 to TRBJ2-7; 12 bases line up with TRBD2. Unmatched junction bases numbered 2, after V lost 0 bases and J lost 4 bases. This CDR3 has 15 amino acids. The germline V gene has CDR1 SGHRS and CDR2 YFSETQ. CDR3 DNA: TGCGCCAGCAGCTTGGGACTAGCGGGAGTATACGAGCAGTACTTC. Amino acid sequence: CASSLGLAGVYEQYF.

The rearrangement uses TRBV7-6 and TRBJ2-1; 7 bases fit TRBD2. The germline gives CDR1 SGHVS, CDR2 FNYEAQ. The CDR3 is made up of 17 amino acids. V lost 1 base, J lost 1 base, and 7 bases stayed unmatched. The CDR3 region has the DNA TGTGCCAGCAGCTTAGGCCCTAGCGGTGATTCCTACAATGAGCAGTTCTTC. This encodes CASSLGPSGDSYNEQFF.

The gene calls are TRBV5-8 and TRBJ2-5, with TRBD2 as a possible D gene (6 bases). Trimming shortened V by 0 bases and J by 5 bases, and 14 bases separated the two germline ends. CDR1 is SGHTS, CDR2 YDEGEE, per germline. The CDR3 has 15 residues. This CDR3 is CASSLDGGLMETQYF. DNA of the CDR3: TGTGCCAGCAGCTTGGATGGGGGGTTGATGGAGACCCAGTACTTC.

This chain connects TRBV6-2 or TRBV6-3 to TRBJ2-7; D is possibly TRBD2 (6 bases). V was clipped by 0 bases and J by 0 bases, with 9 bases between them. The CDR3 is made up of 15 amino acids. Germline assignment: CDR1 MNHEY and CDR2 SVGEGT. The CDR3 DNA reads TGTGCCAGCAGTTACTCGCGGACTAACTCCTACGAGCAGTACTTC. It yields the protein CASSYSRTNSYEQYF.

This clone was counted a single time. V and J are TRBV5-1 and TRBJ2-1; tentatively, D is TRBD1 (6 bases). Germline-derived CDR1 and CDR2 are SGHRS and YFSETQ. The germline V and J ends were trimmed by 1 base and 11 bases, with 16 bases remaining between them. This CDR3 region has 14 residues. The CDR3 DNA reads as TGCGCCAGCAGCTTGCAACAGGGTGACTTGCAGCAGTTCTTC. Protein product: CASSLQQGDLQQFF.

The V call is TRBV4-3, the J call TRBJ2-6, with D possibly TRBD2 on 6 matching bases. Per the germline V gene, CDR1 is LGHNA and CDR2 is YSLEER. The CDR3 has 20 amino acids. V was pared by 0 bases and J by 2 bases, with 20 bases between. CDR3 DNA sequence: TGCGCCAGCAGCCAAGATGGGAGGCAGGGTTTCTCCGCTGGGGCCAACGTCCTGACTTTC. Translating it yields CASSQDGRQGFSAGANVLTF.

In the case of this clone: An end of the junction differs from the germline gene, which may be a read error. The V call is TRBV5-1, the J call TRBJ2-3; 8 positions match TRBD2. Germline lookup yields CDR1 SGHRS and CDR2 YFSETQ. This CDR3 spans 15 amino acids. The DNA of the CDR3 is TGTGCCAGCAGCTCTAGCGGGCAGAGCACAGATACGCAGTATTTT. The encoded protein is CASSSSGQSTDTQYF.

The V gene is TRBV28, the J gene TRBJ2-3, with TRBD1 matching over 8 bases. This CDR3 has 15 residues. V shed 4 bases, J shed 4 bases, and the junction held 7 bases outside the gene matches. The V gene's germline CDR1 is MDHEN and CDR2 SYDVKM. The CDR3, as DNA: TGTGCCAGCAGTTCCAGGGGGCGCTGGGCAGATACGCAGTATTTT. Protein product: CASSSRGRWADTQYF.

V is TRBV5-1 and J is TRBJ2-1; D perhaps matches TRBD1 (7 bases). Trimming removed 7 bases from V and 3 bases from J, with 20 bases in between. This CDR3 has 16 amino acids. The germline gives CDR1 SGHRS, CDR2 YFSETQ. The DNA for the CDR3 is TGCGCCAGCGCACCGGAGACAGGGACTCTCTACAATGAGCAGTTCTTC. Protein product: CASAPETGTLYNEQFF.

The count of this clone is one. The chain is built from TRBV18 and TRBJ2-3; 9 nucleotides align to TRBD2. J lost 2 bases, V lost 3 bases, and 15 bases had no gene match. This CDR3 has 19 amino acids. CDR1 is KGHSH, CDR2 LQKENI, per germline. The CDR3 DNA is TGTGCCAGCTCACCCGCCGTTAGCGGGAGAGGGGGAGCCACAGATACGCAGTATTTT. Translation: CASSPAVSGRGGATDTQYF.

The CDR3 spells CASSVGASTSGRHNEQFF. The CDR3 DNA reads as TGTGCCAGCAGCGTAGGGGCTTCGACTAGCGGGCGACACAATGAGCAGTTCTTC. The chain recombines TRBV9 with TRBJ2-1; TRBD2 agrees at 10 bases. CDR3 size: 18 residues. The J segment lost 5 bases and the V segment lost 0 bases, leaving 11 bases of the junction unmatched. Germline V CDR1 and CDR2: SGDLS, YYNGEE.

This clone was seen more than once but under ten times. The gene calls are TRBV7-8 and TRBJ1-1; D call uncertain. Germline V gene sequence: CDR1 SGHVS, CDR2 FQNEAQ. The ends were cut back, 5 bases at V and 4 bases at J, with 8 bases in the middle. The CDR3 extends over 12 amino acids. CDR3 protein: CASSPRSTEAFF. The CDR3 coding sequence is TGTGCCAGCAGCCCTAGGAGCACTGAAGCTTTCTTT.

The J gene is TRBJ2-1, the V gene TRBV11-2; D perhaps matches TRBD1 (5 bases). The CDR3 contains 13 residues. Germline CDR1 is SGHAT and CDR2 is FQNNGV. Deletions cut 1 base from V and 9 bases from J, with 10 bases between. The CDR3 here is CASSLARVSEQFF. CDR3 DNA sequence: TGTGCCAGCAGCTTAGCCAGGGTAAGTGAGCAGTTCTTC.

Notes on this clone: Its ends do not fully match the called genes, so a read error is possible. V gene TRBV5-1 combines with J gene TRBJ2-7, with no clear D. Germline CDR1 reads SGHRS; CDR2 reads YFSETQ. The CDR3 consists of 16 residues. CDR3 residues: CASSLALDSLLREQYF. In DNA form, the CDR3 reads TGTGCCAGCAGCTTGGCCCTAGACTCCCTCCTTCGCGAGCAGTACTTC. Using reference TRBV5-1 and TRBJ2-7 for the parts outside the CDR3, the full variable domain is KAGVTQTPRYLIKTRGQQVTLSCSPISGHRSVSWYQQTPGQGLQFLFEYFSETQRNKGNFPGRFSGRQFSNSRSEMNVSTLELGDSALYLCASSLALDSLLREQYFGPGTRLTVT.

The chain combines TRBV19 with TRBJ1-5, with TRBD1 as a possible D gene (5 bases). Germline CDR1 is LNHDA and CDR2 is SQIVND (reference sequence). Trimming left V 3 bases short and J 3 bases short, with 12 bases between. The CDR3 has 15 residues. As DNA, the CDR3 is TGTGCCAGTAGTATCCCGCAGGGCCTCAATCAGCCCCAGCATTTT. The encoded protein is CASSIPQGLNQPQHF.

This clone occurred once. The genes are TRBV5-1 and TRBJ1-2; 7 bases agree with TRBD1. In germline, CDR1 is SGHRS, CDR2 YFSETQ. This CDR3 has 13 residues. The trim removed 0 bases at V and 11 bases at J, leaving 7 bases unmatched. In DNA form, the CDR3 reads TGCGCCAGCAGCTTGGACGGGACAGAAAAGTACACCTTC. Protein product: CASSLDGTEKYTF.

The CDR3 DNA sequence: TGTGCCAGCTCACCAAGTAGCGTCGATGAGCAGTTCTTC. This sequence encodes CASSPSSVDEQFF. The chain joins TRBV18 to TRBJ2-1, with D possibly matching TRBD2 (5 bases). Trimming removed 2 bases from V and 8 bases from J, with 10 bases in between. Germline CDR1 and CDR2: KGHSH and LQKENI. The CDR3 covers 13 residues.